These 8 T cell receptor beta chains were all obtained from the same sample, sequenced in a study of CD4+ T cells in melanoma (dated by TCRdb to between 2021 and 2024). The library was generated by the immunoSEQ multiplex PCR assay. Drawn from immuneACCESS, this table holds only the in-frame rearrangements with V and J called that TCRdb kept. Clones are partly lost; checked studies trace under half to an unresolved V gene and leave the rest unexplained. The sample contains around 100,000 clones, around 92% of them found a single time. Of the sample, around 3% falls within the top ten clones. Sequenced material: peripheral blood. Receptors were obtained from a human donor with melanoma.

This chain uses TRBV7-8 with TRBJ2-3; 11 bases fit TRBD2. V dropped 4 bases and J dropped 2; count of bases not matched to a gene: 5. Germline values: CDR1 SGHVS, CDR2 FQNEAQ. This CDR3 region has 16 residues. CDR3 sequence (DNA): TGTGCCAGCAGCTCTAGCGGGAGGATCCACACAGATACGCAGTATTTT. Amino acid sequence: CASSSSGRIHTDTQYF.

The rearrangement uses TRBV4-1 and TRBJ1-4; TRBD1 is a possible D gene (6 bases). V was pared by 2 bases and J by 4 bases, with 11 bases between. CDR1 is MGHRA, CDR2 YSYEKL, per germline. The CDR3 runs to 15 residues. The CDR3 reads CASSQPGQSNEKLFF. In DNA, the CDR3 is TGCGCCAGCAGCCAACCGGGACAAAGTAATGAAAAACTGTTTTTT.

The chain links TRBV7-3 to TRBJ2-3; D is ambiguous. The CDR3 consists of 12 residues. Germline loops: CDR1 SGHTA, CDR2 FQGTGA. With 4 bases removed from V and 5 bases from J, the gap between germline ends came to 7 bases. The CDR3 region is CASSSPGDTQYF. The CDR3 nucleotides are TGTGCCAGCAGCTCCCCGGGAGATACGCAGTATTTT.

The CDR3 DNA reads as TGTGCCAGCAGCGAAACGAAAATTTGGGGACAGCTCAATCAGCCCCAGCATTTT. Its translation is CASSETKIWGQLNQPQHF. The rearrangement joins TRBV28 to TRBJ1-5; 7 nucleotides align to TRBD1. V dropped 6 bases and J dropped 3; count of bases not matched to a gene: 17. This CDR3 is built from 18 residues. Germline V gene sequence: CDR1 MDHEN, CDR2 SYDVKM.

The chain joins TRBV27 to TRBJ1-5, with a tentative D call TRBD1 (6 bases). CDR3 size: 16 residues. Germline CDR1 is MNHEY and CDR2 is SMNVEV (reference sequence). V lost 1 base and J lost 0, with 10 bases in between. The CDR3 DNA is TGTGCCAGCAGTTTATATGGGACAAATAGCAATCAGCCCCAGCATTTT. It specifies CASSLYGTNSNQPQHF.

The chain couples TRBV6-1 to TRBJ2-4; no definite D call. The ends were cut back, 1 base at V and 6 bases at J, with 7 bases in the middle. Germline V gene data show CDR1 as MNHNS and CDR2 as SASEGT. This CDR3 is 13 amino acids long. CDR3 coding DNA: TGTGCCAGCAGTGAAGTACAGCTAAACATTCAGTACTTC. It encodes CASSEVQLNIQYF.

The rearrangement joins TRBV7-6 to TRBJ2-7, with 10 bases fitting TRBD2. The CDR3 runs to 15 residues. With V trimmed by 4 bases and J by 0 bases, 3 bases remained unmatched. Germline V gene data show CDR1 as SGHVS and CDR2 as FNYEAQ. CDR3 in amino acids: CASSSGLAISYEQYF. The CDR3 DNA is TGTGCCAGCAGCTCGGGACTAGCGATCTCCTACGAGCAGTACTTC.

CDR3 sequence reads: CASSADPMETQYF. CDR3 DNA: TGTGCCAGCAGCGCGGACCCGATGGAGACCCAGTACTTC. V gene TRBV7-3 combines with J gene TRBJ2-5; D is undetermined. This CDR3 is 13 amino acids long. Germline assignment: CDR1 SGHTA and CDR2 FQGTGA. V gave up 5 bases and J gave up 5 bases, with 12 bases separating them.